This T cell receptor (beta chain) appears in the sequencing data of a study of blood T cell repertoires in COVID-19 (dated by TCRdb to 2018 to 2020). Describing the broader study: The collaborator samples originated in the United States, Italy and Spain and spanned the acute and convalescent phases of COVID-19. The material from the prospective study consisted of cDNA or gDNA derived from T cells, B-cell-depleted T cells, or PBMCs. The dataset comprised deeply sampled blood TCRbeta repertoires from subjects exposed to, actively infected with, or recovered from COVID-19. A freely available public database, intended as a resource for researchers studying the immune response to SARS-CoV-2, is where the repertoires were released. Samples were obtained from the ongoing ImmuneRACE study (first 160 participants) and from 1,254 subjects provided by 6 global collaborators. The sample metadata nearly always contained a de-identified subject ID, COVID-19 status, age in years and sex. Where available, HLA class I and class II types were taken from metadata supplied by the sample provider and were not determined by assay-based typing.

Overall study outcomes, separate from this receptor: Clinical and demographic metadata were provided uncurated, with the amount varying by source and participant.

One collaborating source in Seattle enrolled patients while the patients were actively infected and followed the patients over time throughout the course of disease. Whole blood was collected in K2EDTA tubes by collaborating institutions according to the institutions' own protocols. Collaborator samples were shipped for TCRbeta analysis as frozen whole blood, isolated PBMCs, or DNA extracted from either sample type. The CDR3 goes from the cysteine to the phenylalanine over 13 residues. Here the CDR3 DNA is all that survives: 39 bases in frame from base 1. Sequences SQVTM (CDR1) and ANQGSEA (CDR2) are obtained from the germline V gene. Trimming at the junction amounts to 3 bases on V and 1 base on J, and the germline ends lie 9 bases apart. The immunoSEQ Assay, a bias-controlled multiplex PCR, was used to amplify TCRbeta CDR3 regions from genomic DNA. For the original study's pipeline: The number of nucleated cells in each sample was estimated from the amplification of reference gene primers within the assay. Sequence reads were collapsed and filtered to measure the absolute abundance of every unique TCRbeta CDR3 rearrangement. For each sample, productive Simpson clonality was calculated as the square root of Simpson's diversity index across productive rearrangements. In TCRdb, the immuneACCESS table is reduced to in-frame sequences with V and J assigned. These tables do not hold every clone; where another copy was compared, an unresolved V gene accounts for under half, and the others remain unexplained. V, J and clone size are taken as reported in that table, and D and trimming were inferred from the DNA itself. The sample table contains approximately 150,000 clones; only one count was recorded for 84% of them. Less than 9% of the sample is taken by the ten largest.

A word on this clone: It has no known antigen specificity. No per-base quality is available; no much larger clone lies one base away.

This sequence was found in a young man with COVID-19, enrolled during active disease. The sequence links TRBV29-1 to TRBJ1-1, with no confidently assigned D gene. The material sequenced was peripheral blood. The CDR3 loop reads CSVDQAPNTEAFF. The nucleotide sequence is given as TGCAGCGTTGATCAGGCACCGAACACTGAAGCTTTCTTT.